The 9 T cell receptor beta chains presented below share a single source sample, sequenced in a study of a mutant IDH1 vaccine in newly diagnosed glioma. Antigens for these TCRs are unknown. The time point: week 5, during vaccination. In the vaccine, a single dose held 300 ug of the mutant IDH1 20-mer peptide, along with topical imiquimod. Sequenced by immunoSEQ multiplex PCR; TCRdb stores in-frame clones only, minus some. The table has roughly 60,000 clones, approximately 79% seen once; the top ten hold 7.4%. The sequences come from PBMCs, collected from a glioma patient whose treatment included an IDH1 peptide vaccine. The receptors here all came from a woman aged 45 to 65 with glioma.

In this sample, this clone turned up a few times. An end of the junction does not agree with germline; a read error may underlie this. The chain joins TRBV6-4 to TRBJ1-1; no firm D call. The CDR3 runs to 13 residues. Germline lookup yields CDR1 MRHNA and CDR2 SNTAGT. As DNA, the CDR3 is TGTGCCAGCAAGGTACAGAGGAACGCTGAAGCTTTCTTT. Translated, it gives CASKVQRNAEAFF.

V gene TRBV5-1 combines with J gene TRBJ2-7; a possible D gene is TRBD2 (5 bases). Germline lookup yields CDR1 SGHRS and CDR2 YFSETQ. V was pared by 4 bases and J by 7 bases, with 21 bases between. The CDR3 contains 15 residues. CDR3 DNA sequence: TGCGCCAGCAGCCCTTTTGAGGGCGGGTTTGGGGAGCAGTACTTC. Its protein product is CASSPFEGGFGEQYF.

This clone was picked up a small number of times. The chain combines TRBV6-4 with TRBJ1-1; D is ambiguous. Germline CDR1 MRHNA, CDR2 SNTAGT. The CDR3 is 13 residues long. V lost 3 bases and J 4 bases, leaving 9 bases between the germline ends. CDR3 sequence (DNA): TGTGCCAGCAGTGAGCAAGAAGGCACTGAAGCTTTCTTT. Its protein is CASSEQEGTEAFF.

This chain links TRBV5-1 with TRBJ1-6; tentatively, D is TRBD1 (6 bases). Trimming shortened V by 1 base and J by 4 bases, and 18 bases separated the two germline ends. Germline V gives CDR1 SGHRS, CDR2 YFSETQ. The CDR3 has 18 residues. The CDR3 DNA follows: TGCGCCAGCAGCTTGATGTTACAGGGAGCAGCTTATAATTCACCCCTCCACTTT. Protein: CASSLMLQGAAYNSPLHF. The whole variable domain, filled in from reference TRBV5-1 and TRBJ1-6, reads KAGVTQTPRYLIKTRGQQVTLSCSPISGHRSVSWYQQTPGQGLQFLFEYFSETQRNKGNFPGRFSGRQFSNSRSEMNVSTLELGDSALYLCASSLMLQGAAYNSPLHFGNGTRLTVT.

The V gene is TRBV5-4, the J gene TRBJ2-5; perhaps D is TRBD1 or TRBD2 (5 bases each). V lost 4 bases and J lost 0, with 13 bases in between. The CDR3 is made up of 15 amino acids. Germline V CDR1 and CDR2: SGHNT, YYREEE (reference sequence). CDR3 amino acids: CASSPAGTDQETQYF. The CDR3 nucleotides are TGTGCCAGCAGCCCCGCCGGGACGGACCAAGAGACCCAGTACTTC.

The chain employs TRBV6-6 and TRBJ2-1; tentatively, D is TRBD1 or TRBD2 (5 bases each). The CDR3 sequence is 15 residues long. Germline V gives CDR1 MNHNY, CDR2 SVGAGI (reference sequence). Trimming removed 4 bases from V and 2 bases from J, with 12 bases in between. CDR3 in amino acids: CASSSGTQTYNEQFF. CDR3 bases: TGTGCCAGCAGTTCCGGGACGCAGACCTACAATGAGCAGTTCTTC.

The chain carries TRBV4-1 and TRBJ2-5, with TRBD2 matching over 11 bases. V trimming: 1 base; J trimming: 9 bases; junction bases outside the gene matches: 7. The V gene's germline CDR1 is MGHRA and CDR2 YSYEKL. This CDR3 has 15 amino acids. Written as DNA, the CDR3 is TGCGCCAGCAGCCAAGTCGCTAGCGGGGGGATCGCCCAGTACTTC. Translated: CASSQVASGGIAQYF.

The chain links TRBV19 to TRBJ2-1; D is possibly TRBD2 (5 bases). The CDR3 has 14 amino acids. The ends were cut back, 1 base at V and 5 bases at J, with 9 bases in the middle. CDR1 is LNHDA and CDR2 is SQIVND in the germline V gene (reference sequence). The CDR3 region has the DNA TGTGCCAGTAGTATAGCGGGGTGGAACAATGAGCAGTTCTTC. Residues: CASSIAGWNNEQFF.

The chain joins TRBV5-3 to TRBJ2-5; no reliable D call. TRBV5-3 is designated an ORF whose function remains uncertain. Trimming left V 4 bases short and J 2 bases short, with 21 bases between. The CDR3 has 17 residues. The CDR3: CARSGRLGVTVQETQYF. CDR3 nucleotides: TGTGCCAGAAGCGGTAGGCTTGGGGTAACAGTTCAAGAGACCCAGTACTTC.